This TCR beta chain was profiled in a study of CD8 T cells in ankylosing spondylitis. The junction had 5 bases not matched to a gene; V was cut back by 3 bases and J by 8 bases. The germline CDR1 and CDR2 sequences are SQVTM and ANQGSEA. The CDR3 totals 14 residues. This clonotype appeared many times. What it recognizes is unknown. Whole-study results and caveats: Within peripheral blood, clones linked to disease were CD8+ and relatively rare.

One entry per CDR3 protein results from TCRdb running MiXCR on the 5' RACE reads. The top ten clones hold around 5.1% of a sample with some 220,000 distinct CDR3 sequences, approximately 8.4% of them seen once. What was sequenced was blood, either unsorted or a sorted T cell fraction (not recorded which). The TCR originated in a female donor with ankylosing spondylitis or in good health (not recorded which). This chain uses TRBV29-1 with TRBJ2-1; TRBD2 aligns across 12 bases. The CDR3 spells CSVEGLAGGYEQFF. The CDR3 nucleotides are TGCAGCGTTGAGGGGCTAGCGGGAGGGTATGAGCAGTTCTTC.